The clone carrying this TCR beta chain was seen more than once but under ten times. Antigen specificity is unknown. These data are taken from a study of shared clonotypes between healthy human individuals. The CDR3 sequence is 13 residues long. Germline lookup yields CDR1 LNHDA and CDR2 SQIVND (reference sequence). The V gene end was trimmed by 9 bases and the J gene end by 5 bases; junction bases not matched to a gene: 2. Samples underwent the assay at deep level. Assay: immunoSEQ multiplex PCR; the TCRdb copy retains only in-frame clones and omits some. Found here are about 490,000 clones, 70% to 85% of them singletons; the top ten hold 9.5% to 15%. Findings of the study overall: There were few donors, and this limited the genetic and exposure-history diversity represented.

Sequenced material: PBMCs. The chain combines TRBV19 with TRBJ2-1, with TRBD2 identical over 12 bases. This clonotype was obtained from a woman in her thirties or forties in good health. Some clones in this sample may be carry-over from other donors' samples. The CDR3 sequence is CASRLAGDNEQFF. CDR3 nucleotide sequence: TGTGCCAGCAGACTAGCGGGGGACAATGAGCAGTTCTTC.